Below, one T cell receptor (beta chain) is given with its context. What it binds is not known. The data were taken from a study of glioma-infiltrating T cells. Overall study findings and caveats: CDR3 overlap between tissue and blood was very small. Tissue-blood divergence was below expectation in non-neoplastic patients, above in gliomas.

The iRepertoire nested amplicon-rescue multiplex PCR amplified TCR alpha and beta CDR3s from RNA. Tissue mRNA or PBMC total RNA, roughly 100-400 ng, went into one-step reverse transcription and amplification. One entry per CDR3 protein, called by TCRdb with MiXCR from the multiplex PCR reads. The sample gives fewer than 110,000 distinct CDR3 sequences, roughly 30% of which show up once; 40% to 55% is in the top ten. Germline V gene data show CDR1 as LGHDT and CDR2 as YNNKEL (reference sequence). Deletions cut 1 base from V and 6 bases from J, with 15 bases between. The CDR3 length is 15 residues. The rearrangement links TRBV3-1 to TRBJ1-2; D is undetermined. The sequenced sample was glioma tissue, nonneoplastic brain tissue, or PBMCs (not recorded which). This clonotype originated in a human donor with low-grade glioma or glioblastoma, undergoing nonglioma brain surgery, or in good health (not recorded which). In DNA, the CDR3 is TGTGCCAGCAGCCAAGTCTCCAAATCGGAGAATGGCTACACCTTC. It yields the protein CASSQVSKSENGYTF.